The 10 T cell receptor beta chains listed next were all sequenced from one sample in a study of T cell repertoires in cytomegalovirus infection. These receptors lack a known antigen. TCRdb re-analysed the reads in MiXCR, keeping a single row per CDR3 protein. The sample records about 920,000 distinct CDR3 sequences, around 32% being singletons. The specimen comprised cultured CD8+ T cells from PBMCs, sampled from culture after CMV antigen stimulation. The source is a human donor in good health (CMV status not recorded). Some clones in this sample may be carry-over from other donors' samples.

As DNA, the CDR3 is TGTGCCAGCAGCCAAGGTTCCAGCGGGGGGGTGGCCCAGTACTTC. Amino acid sequence: CASSQGSSGGVAQYF. This chain joins TRBV4-2 and TRBJ2-5; 10 bases fit TRBD2. Germline assignment: CDR1 LGHNA and CDR2 YNFKEQ. The V segment lost 1 base and the J segment 9 bases; nucleotides outside the gene matches: 8. This CDR3 comprises 15 residues.

The chain is built from TRBV9 and TRBJ2-1; a possible D gene is TRBD1 (6 bases). This CDR3 contains 16 residues. Germline V CDR1 and CDR2: SGDLS, YYNGEE. V gave up 4 bases and J gave up 1 base, with 15 bases separating them. CDR3 in amino acids: CASSPPSGASYNEQFF. The CDR3 bases are TGTGCCAGCAGCCCACCCTCAGGGGCTTCCTACAATGAGCAGTTCTTC.

The genes are TRBV6-5 and TRBJ2-2; 7 bases agree with TRBD1. The J segment lost 6 bases and the V segment lost 2 bases, leaving 9 bases of the junction unmatched. Germline CDR1 reads MNHEY; CDR2 reads SVGAGI. The CDR3 sequence is 16 residues long. The DNA of the CDR3 is TGTGCCAGCAGTTACGGTGTCGAGACAGGGCCCGGGGAGCTGTTTTTT. This sequence encodes CASSYGVETGPGELFF.

This rearrangement joins TRBV6-6 to TRBJ1-5; D may be TRBD1 (5 bases). Trimming pared 2 bases from V and 0 bases from J, leaving 11 bases between. This CDR3 region has 16 residues. From germline, CDR1 is MNHNY and CDR2 SVGAGI (reference sequence). The CDR3 reads CASSYVGATSNQPQHF. The CDR3 DNA reads TGTGCCAGCAGTTACGTCGGGGCGACTAGCAATCAGCCCCAGCATTTT.

J is TRBJ2-3 and V is TRBV27, with 9 bases identical to TRBD2. V was pared by 3 bases and J by 1 base, with 2 bases of the junction left unmatched. The CDR3 contains 15 residues. Germline CDR1 is MNHEY and CDR2 is SMNVEV (reference sequence). CDR3 region: CASSFLAGRTDTQYF. Here the CDR3 DNA reads TGTGCCAGCAGTTTCCTAGCGGGGCGCACAGATACGCAGTATTTT.

V and J are TRBV6-8 and TRBJ1-6; no clear D gene. CDR3 length: 14 amino acids. Per germline, CDR1 MNHGY and CDR2 SAAAGT. V was pared by 7 bases and J by 5 bases, with 12 bases between. The CDR3 coding sequence is TGTGCCAGCAAAGGCATAGGCCATAATTCACCCCTCCACTTT. Translation: CASKGIGHNSPLHF.

V gene TRBV7-6 combines with J gene TRBJ2-1, with 7 bases lining up with TRBD1. The CDR3 loop spans 14 amino acids. The germline V gene has CDR1 SGHVS and CDR2 FNYEAQ. V lost 6 bases and J lost 4; bases outside the gene matches: 6. CDR3 in DNA: TGTGCCAGCAGATGGCAGGGGGAATACAATGAGCAGTTCTTC. Translation gives CASRWQGEYNEQFF.

Notes on this clonotype: A single base separates this from a much larger clone, so it may be a read error. This chain connects TRBV7-2 to TRBJ2-7; no clear D. Germline CDR1 and CDR2: SGHTA and FQGNSA. The CDR3 loop spans 12 amino acids. DNA for the CDR3: TGTGTCAGCAGCTCCCGGGTCTACGAGCAGTACTTC. It translates to CVSSSRVYEQYF.

In its sample, this clonotype was seen a few times. The rearrangement joins TRBV27 to TRBJ1-5, with a tentative D call TRBD1 (5 bases). The germline CDR1 and CDR2 sequences are MNHEY and SMNVEV (reference sequence). The V gene lost 6 bases and the J gene lost 5 bases, with 14 bases spanning the gap. The length of the CDR3 is 14 residues. CDR3 sequence: CASSYRQTDQPQHF. DNA for the CDR3: TGTGCCAGCAGCTACCGACAGACTGATCAGCCCCAGCATTTT.

This clonotype was found many times. J is TRBJ2-1 and V is TRBV7-6; 7 bases are a match to TRBD2. CDR1 and CDR2 (germline): SGHVS, FNYEAQ. This CDR3 spans 16 amino acids. V dropped 5 bases and J dropped 0; count of bases not matched to a gene: 7. CDR3 region: CASSPSGGGSYNEQFF. In DNA, the CDR3 is TGTGCCAGCAGCCCCTCGGGGGGTGGCTCCTACAATGAGCAGTTCTTC.